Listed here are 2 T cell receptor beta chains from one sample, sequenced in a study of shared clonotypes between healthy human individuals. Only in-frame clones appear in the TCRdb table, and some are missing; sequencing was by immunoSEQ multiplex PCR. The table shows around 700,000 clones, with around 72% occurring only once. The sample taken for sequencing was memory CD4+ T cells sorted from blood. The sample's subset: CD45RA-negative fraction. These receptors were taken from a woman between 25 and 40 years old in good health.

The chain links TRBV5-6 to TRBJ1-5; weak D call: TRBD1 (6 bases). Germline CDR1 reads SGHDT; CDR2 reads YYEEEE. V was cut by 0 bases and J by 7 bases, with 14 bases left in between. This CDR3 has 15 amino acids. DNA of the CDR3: TGTGCCAGCAGCTTGGGGGGGGCCAGTCACCAGCCCCAGCATTTT. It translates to CASSLGGASHQPQHF. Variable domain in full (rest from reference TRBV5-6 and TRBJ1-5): DAGVTQSPTHLIKTRGQQVTLRCSPKSGHDTVSWYQQALGQGPQFIFQYYEEEERQRGNFPDRFSGHQFPNYSSELNVNALLLGDSALYLCASSLGGASHQPQHFGDGTRLSIL.

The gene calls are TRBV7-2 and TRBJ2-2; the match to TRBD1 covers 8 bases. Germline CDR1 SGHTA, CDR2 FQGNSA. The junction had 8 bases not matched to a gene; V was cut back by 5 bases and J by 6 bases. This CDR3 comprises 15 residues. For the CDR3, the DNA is TGTGCCAGCAGCCCCAGACAGGGGCGGCCCGGGGAGCTGTTTTTT. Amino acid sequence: CASSPRQGRPGELFF. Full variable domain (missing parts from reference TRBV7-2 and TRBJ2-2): GAGVSQSPSNKVTEKGKDVELRCDPISGHTALYWYRQSLGQGLEFLIYFQGNSAPDKSGLPSDRFSAERTGGSVSTLTIQRTQQEDSAVYLCASSPRQGRPGELFFGEGSRLTVL.